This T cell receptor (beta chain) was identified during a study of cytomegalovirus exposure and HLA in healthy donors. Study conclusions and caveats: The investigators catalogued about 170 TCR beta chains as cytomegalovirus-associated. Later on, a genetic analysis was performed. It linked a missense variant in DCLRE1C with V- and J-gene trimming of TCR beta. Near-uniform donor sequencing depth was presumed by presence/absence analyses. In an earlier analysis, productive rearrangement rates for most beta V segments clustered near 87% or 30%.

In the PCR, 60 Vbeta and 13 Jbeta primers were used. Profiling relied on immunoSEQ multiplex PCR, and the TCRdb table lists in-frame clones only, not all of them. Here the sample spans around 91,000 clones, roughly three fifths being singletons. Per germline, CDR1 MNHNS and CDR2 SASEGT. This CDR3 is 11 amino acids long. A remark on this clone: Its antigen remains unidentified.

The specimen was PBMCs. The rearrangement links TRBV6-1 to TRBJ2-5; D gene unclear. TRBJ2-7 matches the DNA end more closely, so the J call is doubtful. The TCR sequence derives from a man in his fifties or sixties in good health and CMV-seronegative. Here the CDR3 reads CASSENLEQYF. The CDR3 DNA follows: TGTGCCAGCAGTGAAAACCTCGAGCAGTACTTC.